The rows below give T cell receptor beta chains drawn from one sample of a study of blood T cell repertoires in COVID-19. Sequencing used immunoSEQ multiplex PCR; TCRdb keeps in-frame clones, though not all of them. The sample includes about 190,000 clones, roughly 73% of them seen just once. Material for sequencing was peripheral blood. Receptors originate from a woman older than 75 with active or convalescent COVID-19. CDR3s include the opening cysteine and the closing phenylalanine or tryptophan.

TRBV4-1	TRBJ2-7	CASTFGRGSTYEQYF
TRBV5-3	TRBJ2-7	CARSPGVVSGGIYEQYF
TRBV2	TRBJ1-2	CASNLNWGQGGYGYTF
TRBV3-1/TRBV3-2	TRBJ1-2	CASSQSTTGAGYTF
TRBV21-1	TRBJ1-2	CASNRDRGLINYGYTF
TRBV4-1	TRBJ2-2	CASSQGPRSSTGELFF
TRBV28	TRBJ2-7	CASSQSPGGNYEQYF
TRBV19	TRBJ2-1	CASRQGAYNEQFF
TRBV9	TRBJ2-3	CASSTQAGGPPDTQYF
TRBV7-2	TRBJ2-1	CASSLAGQSYNEQFF
TRBV7-2	TRBJ2-7	CASSPFGGSYEQYF
TRBV10-1	TRBJ2-7	CASRPDRGLFYEQYF
TRBV6-6	TRBJ1-2	CASSSRGQGAYGYTF
TRBV5-1	TRBJ1-6	CASSQGRNSPLHF
TRBV9	TRBJ1-1	CASSPSGLGNTEAFF
TRBV30	TRBJ2-5	CAWMRTGVKETQYF
TRBV28	TRBJ1-2	CASSSDSTIYGYTF
TRBV19	TRBJ2-5	CASSISQRETQYF
TRBV9	TRBJ1-5	CASSCDRGRVQPQHF
TRBV2	TRBJ2-5	CASRMRGGPETQYF
TRBV2	TRBJ2-2	CASSQLAGFGELFF
TRBV7-8	TRBJ1-2	CASSPGTEYGYTF
TRBV2	TRBJ1-6	CASSASTGDHSPLHF
TRBV9	TRBJ2-7	CASSVTSGTYEQYF
TRBV7-3	TRBJ2-3	CASSLGRGRADTQYF
TRBV24-1	TRBJ2-5	CATSDFRLKLYF
TRBV27	TRBJ2-7	CASIDSGSIVQYF
TRBV18	TRBJ1-4	CASSRDRVGATNEKLFF
TRBV9	TRBJ1-1	CASSPQSGTEAFF
TRBV5-8	TRBJ2-7	CASSSPGLAYEQYF
TRBV19	TRBJ2-7	CASSLAGEQYF
TRBV5-8	TRBJ2-7	CASSIGTGAYEQYF
TRBV5-6	TRBJ1-2	CASSPDGGRRIYGYTF
TRBV7-2	TRBJ2-7	CASSFLGQGVEEQYF
TRBV28	TRBJ1-5	CASNRLDNQPQHF
TRBV29-1	TRBJ1-6	CSVAVSYNSPLHF
TRBV18	TRBJ1-1	CASSPGVNTEAFF
TRBV4-1	TRBJ2-7	CASSQLLALEQYF
TRBV2	TRBJ2-5	CASRDQGAGETQYF
TRBV3-1/TRBV3-2	TRBJ1-1	CASSPLPGMNTEAFF
TRBV9	TRBJ1-3	CASTGQGVGNTIYF
TRBV7-9	TRBJ1-2	CASSLGTGNYGYTF
TRBV19	TRBJ2-2	CASSISGGAPGELFF
TRBV27	TRBJ2-3	CASSDRGPGTDTQYF
TRBV21-1	TRBJ2-7	CASSKGTGAYEQYF